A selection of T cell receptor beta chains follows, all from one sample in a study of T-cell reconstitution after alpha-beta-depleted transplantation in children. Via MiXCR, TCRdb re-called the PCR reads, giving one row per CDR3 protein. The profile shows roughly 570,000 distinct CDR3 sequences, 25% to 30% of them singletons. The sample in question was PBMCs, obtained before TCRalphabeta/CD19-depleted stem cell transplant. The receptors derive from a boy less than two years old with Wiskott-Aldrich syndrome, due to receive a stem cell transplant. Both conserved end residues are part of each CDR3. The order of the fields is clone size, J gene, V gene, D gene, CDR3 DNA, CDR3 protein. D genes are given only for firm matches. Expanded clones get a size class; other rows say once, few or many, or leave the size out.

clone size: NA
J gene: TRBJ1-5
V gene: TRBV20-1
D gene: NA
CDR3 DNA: TGCAGTGCTAGAGTAGACCATAGCAATCAGCCCCAGCATTTT
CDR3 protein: CSARVDHSNQPQHF

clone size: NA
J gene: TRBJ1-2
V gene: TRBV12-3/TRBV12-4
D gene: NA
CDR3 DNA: TGTGCCAGCAGTTTAGGCTCTATGGGCTACACCTTC
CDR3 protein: CASSLGSMGYTF

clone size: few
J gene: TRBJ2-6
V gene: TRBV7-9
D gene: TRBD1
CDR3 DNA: TGTGCCAGCAGCTTCGACAGGGGGCGGCCTGGGGCCAACGTCCTGACTTTC
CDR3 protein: CASSFDRGRPGANVLTF

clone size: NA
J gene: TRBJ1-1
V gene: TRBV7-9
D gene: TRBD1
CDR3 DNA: TGTGCCAGCAGCACCCGGGACAGCCCCTCGAACACTGAAGCTTTCTTT
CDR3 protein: CASSTRDSPSNTEAFF

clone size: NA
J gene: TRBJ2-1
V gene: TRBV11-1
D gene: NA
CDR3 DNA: TGTGCCAGCAGCTTAGGGCCGGGACAAATGGACTACAATGAGCAGTTCTTC
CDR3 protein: CASSLGPGQMDYNEQFF

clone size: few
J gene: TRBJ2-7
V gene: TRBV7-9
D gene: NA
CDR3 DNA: TGTGCCAGCAGCTCCGGGACCGAGCTCTACGAGCAGTACTTC
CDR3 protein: CASSSGTELYEQYF

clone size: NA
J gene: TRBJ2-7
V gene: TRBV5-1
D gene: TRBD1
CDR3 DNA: TGCGCCAGCAGCGCGGACAGGGACGAGCAGTACTTC
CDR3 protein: CASSADRDEQYF

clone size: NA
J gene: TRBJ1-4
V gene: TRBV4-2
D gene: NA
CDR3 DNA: TGTGCCAGCAGGCGACAGCTCTTTAATGAAAAACTGTTTTTT
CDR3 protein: CASRRQLFNEKLFF

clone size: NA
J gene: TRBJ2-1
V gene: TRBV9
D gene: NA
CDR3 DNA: TGTGCCAGCCGGCCACAGGGGGAGGGTGAGCAGTTCTTC
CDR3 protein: CASRPQGEGEQFF

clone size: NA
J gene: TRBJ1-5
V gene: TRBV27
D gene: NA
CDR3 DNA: TGTGCCAGCAGTCTCTTTGGGACGGCCAGCAATCAGCCCCAGCATTTT
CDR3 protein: CASSLFGTASNQPQHF

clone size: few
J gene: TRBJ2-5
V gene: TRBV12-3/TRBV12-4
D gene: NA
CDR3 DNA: TGTGCCAGCAGTTTACGACAGATCCGGGAGACCCAGTACTTC
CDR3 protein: CASSLRQIRETQYF

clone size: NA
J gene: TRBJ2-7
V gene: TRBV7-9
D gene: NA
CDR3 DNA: TGTGCCAGCAGTCCCAGGGAGACATGGTACGAGCAGTACTTC
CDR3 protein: CASSPRETWYEQYF

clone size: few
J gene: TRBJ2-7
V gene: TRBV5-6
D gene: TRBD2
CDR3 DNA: TGTGCCAGCAGCTTGATGAGTAGCGGGAGCGCCGAGCAGTACTTC
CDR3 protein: CASSLMSSGSAEQYF

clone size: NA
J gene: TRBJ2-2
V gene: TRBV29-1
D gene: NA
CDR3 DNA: TGCAGCGTTCAGGGGGGCACCGGGGAGCTGTTTTTT
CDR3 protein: CSVQGGTGELFF

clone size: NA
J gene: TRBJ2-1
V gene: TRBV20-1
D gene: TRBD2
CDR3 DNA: TGCAGTGCTAGAGATCCGGGGGGGAGCTCCTACAATGAGCAGTTCTTC
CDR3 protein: CSARDPGGSSYNEQFF

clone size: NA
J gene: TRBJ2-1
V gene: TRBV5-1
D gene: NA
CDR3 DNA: TGCGCCAGCAGCTCCCATCTGGGGTCCTACAATGAGCAGTTCTTC
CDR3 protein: CASSSHLGSYNEQFF

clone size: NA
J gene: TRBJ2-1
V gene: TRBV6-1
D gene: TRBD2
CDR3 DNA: TGTGCCAGCAGTGAAGCACTAGCGGACTACAATGAGCAGTTCTTC
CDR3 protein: CASSEALADYNEQFF

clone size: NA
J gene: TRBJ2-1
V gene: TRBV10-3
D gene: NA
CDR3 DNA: TGTGCCATCAGTGGGCAGCCAGGGAATGAGCAGTTCTTC
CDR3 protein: CAISGQPGNEQFF

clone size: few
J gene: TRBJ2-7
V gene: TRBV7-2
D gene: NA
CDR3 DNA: TGTGCCAGCAGCTTAGTAATCGGCAGGGTTGGGGAGCAGTACTTC
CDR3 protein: CASSLVIGRVGEQYF

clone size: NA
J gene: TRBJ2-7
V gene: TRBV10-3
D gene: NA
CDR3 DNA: TGTGCCATCAGTGTCGATCAGAACTCCTACGAGCAGTACTTC
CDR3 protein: CAISVDQNSYEQYF

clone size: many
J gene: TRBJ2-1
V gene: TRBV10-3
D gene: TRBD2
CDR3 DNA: TGTGCCATCAGAAGTCATGGCGGGAGTCCGTATGAGCAGTTCTTC
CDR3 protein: CAIRSHGGSPYEQFF

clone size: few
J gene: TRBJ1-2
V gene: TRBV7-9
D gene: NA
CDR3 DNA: TGTGCCAGCTCCCATGCGGGGGATCCTAACTATGGCTACACCTTC
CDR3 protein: CASSHAGDPNYGYTF

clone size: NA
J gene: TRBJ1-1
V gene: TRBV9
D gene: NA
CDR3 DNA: TGTGCCAGCAGCGCGACAGCCATGAACACTGAAGCTTTCTTT
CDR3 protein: CASSATAMNTEAFF

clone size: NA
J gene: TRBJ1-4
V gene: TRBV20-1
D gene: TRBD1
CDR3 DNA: TGCAGTGCTAGAGTTAGCCGACAGGGGCCTAATGAAAAACTGTTTTTT
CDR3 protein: CSARVSRQGPNEKLFF

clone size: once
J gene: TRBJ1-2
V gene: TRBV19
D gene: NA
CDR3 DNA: TGTGCCAGTAGTATCGGCACAGGGCTGGATGGCTACACCTTC
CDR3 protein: CASSIGTGLDGYTF

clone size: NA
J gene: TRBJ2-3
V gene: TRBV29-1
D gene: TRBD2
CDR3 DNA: TGCAGCGTTGCCTTTCTTGCGGGGGATAGCACAGATACGCAGTATTTT
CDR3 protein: CSVAFLAGDSTDTQYF

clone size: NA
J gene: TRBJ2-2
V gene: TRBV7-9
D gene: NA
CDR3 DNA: TGTGCCAGCACCTCCGGGGATGTCGACACCGGGGAGCTGTTTTTT
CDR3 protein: CASTSGDVDTGELFF

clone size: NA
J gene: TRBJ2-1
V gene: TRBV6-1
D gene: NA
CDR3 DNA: TGTGCCACCAGGCTTTGGGACAACAATGAGCAGTTCTTC
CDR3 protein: CATRLWDNNEQFF

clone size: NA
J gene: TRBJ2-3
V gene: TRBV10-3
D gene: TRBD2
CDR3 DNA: TGTGCCATCAGTGAGTCGGACGGTGCGGGAGGGTTATTATCGACGCAGTATTTT
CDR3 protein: CAISESDGAGGLLSTQYF

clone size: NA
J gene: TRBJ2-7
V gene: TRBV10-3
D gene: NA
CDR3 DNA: TGTGCCATCAGTGATGGGCTGGCACCAACCTACGAGCAGTACTTC
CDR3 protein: CAISDGLAPTYEQYF

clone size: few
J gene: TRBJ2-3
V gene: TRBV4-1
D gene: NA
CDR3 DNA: TGCGCCAGCAGCCCTATCCCGACAGATACGCAGTATTTT
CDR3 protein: CASSPIPTDTQYF

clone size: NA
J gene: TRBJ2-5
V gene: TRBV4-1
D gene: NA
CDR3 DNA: TGCGCCAGCAGCCGAACACAGGCAGAGCAAGAGACCCAGTACTTC
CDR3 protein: CASSRTQAEQETQYF

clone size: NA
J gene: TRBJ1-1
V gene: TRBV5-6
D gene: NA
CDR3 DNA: TGTGCCAGCAGCGCACAGACCACTGAAGCTTTCTTT
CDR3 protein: CASSAQTTEAFF

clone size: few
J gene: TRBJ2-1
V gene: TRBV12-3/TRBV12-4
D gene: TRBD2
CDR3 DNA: TGTGCCAGCAGTCGGGACTACCATGCGCCACACAATGAGCAGTTCTTC
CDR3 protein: CASSRDYHAPHNEQFF

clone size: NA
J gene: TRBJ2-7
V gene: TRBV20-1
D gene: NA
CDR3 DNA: TGCAGTGCTAGAGGTGTGGAGCCCTACGAGCAGTACTTC
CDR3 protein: CSARGVEPYEQYF

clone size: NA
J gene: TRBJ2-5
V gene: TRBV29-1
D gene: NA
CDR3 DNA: TGCAGCGTTCTCTCCGGGTCCCAAGAGACCCAGTACTTC
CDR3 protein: CSVLSGSQETQYF

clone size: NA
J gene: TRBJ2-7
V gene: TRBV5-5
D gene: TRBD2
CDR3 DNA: TGTGCCAGCAAGGATCAGTTAGCGGGAACCAACGAGCAGTACTTC
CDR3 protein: CASKDQLAGTNEQYF

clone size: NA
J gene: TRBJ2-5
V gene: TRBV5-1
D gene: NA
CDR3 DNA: TGCGCCAGCAGCTTACGGTCAGGGGCACGATCGATTCAGGAGACCCAGTACTTC
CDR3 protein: CASSLRSGARSIQETQYF

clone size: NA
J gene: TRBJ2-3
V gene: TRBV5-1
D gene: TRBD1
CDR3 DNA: TGCGCCAGCAGCTTGGGGCAGGGGGTATCAGATACGCAGTATTTT
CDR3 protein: CASSLGQGVSDTQYF

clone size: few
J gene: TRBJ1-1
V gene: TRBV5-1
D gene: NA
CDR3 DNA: TGCGCCAGCAGCTTGGGTCTGGGGTCGGCGGGCACTGAAGCTTTCTTT
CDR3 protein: CASSLGLGSAGTEAFF

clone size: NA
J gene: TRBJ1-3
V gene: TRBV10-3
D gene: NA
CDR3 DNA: TGTGCCATCAGAGGCACTGGAAACACCATATATTTT
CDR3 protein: CAIRGTGNTIYF

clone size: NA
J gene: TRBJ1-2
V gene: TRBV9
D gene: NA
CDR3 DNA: TGTGCCAGCAGCGTAGGGGTCCGCTATGGCTACACCTTC
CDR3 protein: CASSVGVRYGYTF

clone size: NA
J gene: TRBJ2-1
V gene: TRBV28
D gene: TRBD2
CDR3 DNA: TGTGCCAGCAGTTTACCCCAGCTAGCGGGACGTGAGCAGTTCTTC
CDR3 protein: CASSLPQLAGREQFF

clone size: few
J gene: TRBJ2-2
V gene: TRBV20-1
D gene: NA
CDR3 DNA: TGCAGTGCTAGAGATCTCAGCGGGTCAGTCACCGGGGAGCTGTTTTTT
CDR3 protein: CSARDLSGSVTGELFF

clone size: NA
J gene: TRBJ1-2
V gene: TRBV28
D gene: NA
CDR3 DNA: TGTGCCGCTTCCCCGGGGTATGGCTACACCTTC
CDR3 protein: CAASPGYGYTF

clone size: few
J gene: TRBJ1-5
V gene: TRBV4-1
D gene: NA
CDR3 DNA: TGCGCCAGCAGCCAAGCACCGACACGGAGGCAGCCCCAGCATTTT
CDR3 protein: CASSQAPTRRQPQHF

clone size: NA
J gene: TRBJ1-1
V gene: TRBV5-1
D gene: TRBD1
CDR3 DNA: TGCGCCAGCAGACCACAGGGGCTGAGCACTGAAGCTTTCTTT
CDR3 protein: CASRPQGLSTEAFF

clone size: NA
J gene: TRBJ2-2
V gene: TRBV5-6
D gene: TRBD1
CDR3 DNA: TGTGCCAGCAGCTTGAGGACAGGGGGTTGGACCGGGGAGCTGTTTTTT
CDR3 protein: CASSLRTGGWTGELFF

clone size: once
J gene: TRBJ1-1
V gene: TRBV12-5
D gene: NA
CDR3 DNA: TGTGCTAGTGGTCTTGAGGGGGGAGAGGGGAGTGAAGCTTTCTTT
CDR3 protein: CASGLEGGEGSEAFF

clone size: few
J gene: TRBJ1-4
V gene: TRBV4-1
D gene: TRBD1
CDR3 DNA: TGCGCCAGCAGCCCCCAAGAGACAGGGGGAAATGAAAAACTGTTTTTT
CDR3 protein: CASSPQETGGNEKLFF

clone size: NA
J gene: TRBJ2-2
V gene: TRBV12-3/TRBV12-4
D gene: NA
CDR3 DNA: TGTGCCAGCAGTTTCGGCGCGGAGCTGTTTTTT
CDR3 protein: CASSFGAELFF

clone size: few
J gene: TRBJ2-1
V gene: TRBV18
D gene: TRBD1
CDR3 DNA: TGTGCCAGCTCAAGGGACAGGGCAGCGAATGAGCAGTTCTTC
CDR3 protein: CASSRDRAANEQFF

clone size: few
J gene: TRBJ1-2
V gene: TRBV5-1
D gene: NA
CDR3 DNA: TGCGCCAGCAGCCCAGGTCTTCAGGGGTCGTATGGCTACACCTTC
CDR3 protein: CASSPGLQGSYGYTF

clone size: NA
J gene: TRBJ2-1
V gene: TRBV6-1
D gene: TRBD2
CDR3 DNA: TGTGCCAGCAGTGGAACTCGGACTAGCGGCTCCTACAATGAGCAGTTCTTC
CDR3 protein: CASSGTRTSGSYNEQFF

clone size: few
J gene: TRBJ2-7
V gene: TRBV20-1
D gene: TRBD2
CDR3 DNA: TGCAGTGCTAGATTGGGAGCGGGGTCCTACGAGCAGTACTTC
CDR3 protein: CSARLGAGSYEQYF

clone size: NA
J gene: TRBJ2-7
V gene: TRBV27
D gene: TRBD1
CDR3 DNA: TGTGCCAGCAGACGGACCGGGACAGGGGTTGTAGAGCAGTACTTC
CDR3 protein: CASRRTGTGVVEQYF

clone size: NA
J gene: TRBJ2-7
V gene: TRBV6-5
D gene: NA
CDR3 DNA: TGTGCCAGCAGTTACATAGGAAGCTACGAGCAGTACTTC
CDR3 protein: CASSYIGSYEQYF